The 27 T cell receptor beta chains below all came from one sample that was sequenced in a study of shared T cell receptors in the human thymus. Assay used: immunoSEQ multiplex PCR; TCRdb lists only in-frame clones, some missing. The data show some 700,000 clones, with 80% to 90% seen just once and around 0.0094% held by the top ten. This same sample was also taken into another study, of human thymus T cells.

Sequencing was done on a sample of thymocytes. These receptors were taken from a girl under three years old with a congenital heart defect.

V is TRBV11-2 and J is TRBJ1-1, with D perhaps TRBD1 (6 bases). This CDR3 spans 13 amino acids. V was shortened by 5 bases and J by 5 bases, with 12 bases between the two germline ends. Germline CDR1 is SGHAT and CDR2 is FQNNGV. Written as DNA, the CDR3 is TGTGCCAGCAGCCATGAGAGGGGGACTGAAGCTTTCTTT. Its translation is CASSHERGTEAFF.

V and J are TRBV5-1 and TRBJ1-1; 8 bases line up with TRBD1. The CDR3 is made up of 16 amino acids. V lost 3 bases to trimming and J lost 1 base; unmatched junction nucleotides: 8. Germline V lookup: CDR1 SGHRS, CDR2 YFSETQ. CDR3 amino acids: CASSSKRTGKNTEAFF. The CDR3 DNA follows: TGCGCCAGCAGCTCAAAGAGGACAGGGAAGAACACTGAAGCTTTCTTT.

Here the CDR3 reads CSVGLLNEKLFF. The CDR3, as DNA: TGCAGCGTTGGACTTCTTAATGAAAAACTGTTTTTT. The rearrangement uses TRBV29-1 and TRBJ1-4; no definite D call. This CDR3 is built from 12 residues. V lost 4 bases and J lost 4, with 7 bases in between. Germline CDR1 SQVTM, CDR2 ANQGSEA.

This chain uses TRBV5-6 with TRBJ2-4; unclear D gene. In germline, CDR1 is SGHDT, CDR2 YYEEEE. The CDR3 extends over 14 amino acids. The V end was cut by 4 bases, the J end by 3 bases, with 11 bases between. CDR3 amino acids: CASSRGRVKNIQYF. CDR3 in DNA: TGTGCCAGCAGCCGAGGCAGAGTCAAAAACATTCAGTACTTC.

The chain employs TRBV29-1 and TRBJ2-1; TRBD1 is a possible D gene (5 bases). This CDR3 spans 14 amino acids. With 0 bases removed from V and 6 bases from J, the gap between germline ends came to 12 bases. Per germline, CDR1 SQVTM and CDR2 ANQGSEA. The chain's CDR3 is CSVEDRGSPNEQFF. In nucleotides, the CDR3 is TGCAGCGTTGAAGATAGGGGTAGCCCCAATGAGCAGTTCTTC.

This chain connects TRBV6-6 to TRBJ1-4, with 10 bases aligning to TRBD1. V was pared by 6 bases and J by 8 bases, with 9 bases of the junction left unmatched. The CDR3 contains 15 residues. The V gene's germline CDR1 is MNHNY and CDR2 SVGAGI (reference sequence). The CDR3 reads CASRRGTGVEEKLFF. Written as DNA, the CDR3 is TGTGCCAGCAGACGAGGGACAGGGGTCGAGGAAAAACTGTTTTTT.

This chain joins TRBV10-3 and TRBJ1-1; maybe TRBD1 (6 bases). Trimming left V 0 bases short and J 0 bases short, with 26 bases between. The CDR3 loop spans 21 amino acids. The germline V gene encodes CDR1 ENHRY and CDR2 SYGVKD. CDR3 DNA: TGTGCCATCAGTGAGTCCCCACGGGGGGCAGAAAGGGTGGTATTGAACACTGAAGCTTTCTTT. Protein sequence: CAISESPRGAERVVLNTEAFF.

This chain connects TRBV27 to TRBJ1-6, with 7 nucleotides matching TRBD1. This CDR3 is built from 16 residues. CDR1 is MNHEY and CDR2 is SMNVEV in the germline V gene (reference sequence). Trimming took 6 bases from V and 8 from J; bases not matched to a gene: 13. This CDR3 is CASSLYPGQTHSPLHF. In DNA, the CDR3 is TGTGCCAGCAGCCTTTATCCGGGACAGACACATTCACCCCTCCACTTT.

The chain uses TRBV9 and TRBJ2-6; D call uncertain. The CDR3 spans 18 residues. V was pared by 3 bases and J by 0 bases, with 16 bases between. The germline V gene encodes CDR1 SGDLS and CDR2 YYNGEE. The CDR3 coding sequence is TGTGCCAGCAGCGCACCCGACTGGCAGAGCTCTGGGGCCAACGTCCTGACTTTC. Its translation is CASSAPDWQSSGANVLTF. Combining the CDR3 with reference TRBV9 and TRBJ2-6 gives the whole variable domain DSGVTQTPKHLITATGQRVTLRCSPRSGDLSVYWYQQSLDQGLQFLIQYYNGEERAKGNILERFSAQQFPDLHSELNLSSLELGDSALYFCASSAPDWQSSGANVLTFGAGSRLTVL.

The V gene is TRBV13, the J gene TRBJ2-3; D might be TRBD2 (7 bases). From germline, CDR1 is PRHDT and CDR2 FYEKMQ (reference sequence). The CDR3 extends over 16 amino acids. Deletions cut 6 bases from V and 4 bases from J, with 20 bases between. The CDR3 reads CASSLLGGATSDTQYF. CDR3 in DNA: TGTGCCAGCAGTTTACTTGGGGGGGCGACCTCAGATACGCAGTATTTT.

V gene TRBV4-1 combines with J gene TRBJ2-6, with unresolved D. The CDR3 extends over 22 amino acids. The germline CDR1 and CDR2 sequences are MGHRA and YSYEKL. Trimming left V 4 bases short and J 1 base short, with 29 bases between. CDR3 protein: CASSRYPLERRVGISGANVLTF. The CDR3 region has the DNA TGCGCCAGCAGCCGATACCCCCTTGAGAGGCGCGTGGGTATATCTGGGGCCAACGTCCTGACTTTC.

The rearrangement links TRBV12-5 to TRBJ1-1, with D possibly matching TRBD1 (6 bases). Germline assignment: CDR1 LGHNT and CDR2 FRNRAP. Between the trimmed V and J ends, which lost 5 bases and 4 bases, there was a span of 17 bases. The CDR3 totals 15 residues. The CDR3 region is CASGDSGQQRTEAFF. Here the CDR3 DNA reads TGTGCTAGTGGTGACTCTGGACAGCAACGCACTGAAGCTTTCTTT.

This clone was found once. V usage is TRBV6-6 and J usage is TRBJ2-1, with TRBD2 matching 10 bases. V was pared by 11 bases and J by 9 bases, with 7 bases of the junction left unmatched. There are 12 residues in the CDR3. Germline loops: CDR1 MNHNY, CDR2 SVGAGI (reference sequence). The chain's CDR3 is CAGTSEGGEQFF. The DNA of the CDR3 is TGTGCCGGGACTAGCGAAGGGGGTGAGCAGTTCTTC.

V usage is TRBV5-4 and J usage is TRBJ1-3, with 8 bases identical to TRBD1. The V gene end was trimmed by 4 bases and the J gene end by 3 bases; junction bases not matched to a gene: 12. The CDR3 loop spans 17 amino acids. The germline V gene has CDR1 SGHNT and CDR2 YYREEE (reference sequence). The CDR3 is CASSPVQGGADGNTIYF. In nucleotides, the CDR3 is TGTGCCAGCAGCCCGGTACAGGGGGGGGCGGATGGAAACACCATATATTTT.

This chain joins TRBV28 and TRBJ1-4, with D perhaps TRBD1 (5 bases). The germline gives CDR1 MDHEN, CDR2 SYDVKM. This CDR3 is built from 14 residues. V lost 6 bases to trimming and J lost 8 bases, with 16 bases between them. The CDR3 DNA follows: TGTGCCAGCAGCCCTAGTAGGGGTACGGAAAAACTGTTTTTT. Protein sequence: CASSPSRGTEKLFF.

The chain uses TRBV7-6 and TRBJ1-6; tentatively, D is TRBD1 (5 bases). Germline V lookup: CDR1 SGHVS, CDR2 FNYEAQ. The CDR3 runs to 15 residues. V dropped 0 bases and J dropped 7 bases, with 10 bases sitting between them. The CDR3 DNA is TGTGCCAGCAGCTTAGCGGGGGGGAGGAATTCACCCCTCCACTTT. As protein: CASSLAGGRNSPLHF. Drawing the rest from reference TRBV7-6 and TRBJ1-6, the complete variable domain is GAGVSQSPRYKVTKRGQDVALRCDPISGHVSLYWYRQALGQGPEFLTYFNYEAQQDKSGLPNDRFSAERPEGSISTLTIQRTEQRDSAMYRCASSLAGGRNSPLHFGNGTRLTVT.

The chain recombines TRBV6-5 with TRBJ1-2, with D possibly TRBD1 on 6 matching bases. CDR1 and CDR2 (germline): MNHEY, SVGAGI. Trimming shortened V by 6 bases and J by 4 bases, and 18 bases separated the two germline ends. CDR3 length equals 15 residues. CDR3 DNA sequence: TGTGCCAGCAGAGAACCCCGGACAGCCTCCTATGGCTACACCTTC. Its protein product is CASREPRTASYGYTF.

V is TRBV11-1 and J is TRBJ1-1; no definite D call. CDR1 is SGHAT, CDR2 FQDESV, per germline (reference sequence). V gave up 2 bases and J gave up 1 base, with 11 bases separating them. The CDR3 contains 15 residues. CDR3 amino acids: CASSLLTETNTEAFF. The CDR3 DNA reads as TGTGCCAGCAGCTTATTGACGGAGACGAACACTGAAGCTTTCTTT. Full variable domain (remainder filled in from reference TRBV11-1 and TRBJ1-1): EAEVAQSPRYKITEKSQAVAFWCDPISGHATLYWYRQILGQGPELLVQFQDESVVDDSQLPKDRFSAERLKGVDSTLKIQPAELGDSAMYLCASSLLTETNTEAFFGQGTRLTVV.

V usage is TRBV5-1 and J usage is TRBJ1-2; 9 bases fit TRBD1. CDR1 SGHRS and CDR2 YFSETQ come from the germline V gene. This CDR3 has 14 amino acids. Trimming cost V 3 bases and J 6 bases; bases outside gene matches: 6. For the CDR3, the DNA is TGCGCCAGCAGCTCTGGACAGGGGATTGATGGCTACACCTTC. Protein: CASSSGQGIDGYTF.

The CDR3 loop reads CASSPGPSYGYTF. The CDR3 DNA reads as TGTGCCAGCAGCCCCGGTCCCTCCTATGGCTACACCTTC. The rearrangement joins TRBV7-3 to TRBJ1-2, with D unclear. Germline CDR1 is SGHTA and CDR2 is FQGTGA. The CDR3 sequence is 13 residues long. V was cut by 5 bases and J by 4 bases, with 11 bases left in between.

The chain employs TRBV4-1 and TRBJ1-2, with TRBD1 identical over 9 bases. The CDR3 has 20 amino acids. Germline loops: CDR1 MGHRA, CDR2 YSYEKL. V dropped 0 bases and J dropped 5; count of bases not matched to a gene: 19. CDR3 region: CASSQDRPWDRANKGYGYTF. CDR3 DNA sequence: TGCGCCAGCAGCCAAGATAGGCCGTGGGACAGGGCCAACAAGGGGTATGGCTACACCTTC.

This sequence joins TRBV7-2 and TRBJ1-5; maybe TRBD1 (5 bases). The CDR3 is made up of 15 amino acids. Between the trimmed V and J ends, which lost 2 bases and 8 bases, there was a span of 16 bases. Germline loops: CDR1 SGHTA, CDR2 FQGNSA. The CDR3 here is CASSLFGGYGEPQHF. The CDR3 DNA follows: TGTGCCAGCAGCTTATTTGGGGGGTATGGGGAGCCCCAGCATTTT.

The rearrangement links TRBV7-3 to TRBJ2-6; TRBD2 matches at 11 bases. Trimming took 6 bases from V and 2 from J; bases not matched to a gene: 9. From germline, CDR1 is SGHTA and CDR2 FQGTGA. CDR3 length equals 18 residues. CDR3 region: CASSLPGTSGTGANVLTF. The CDR3 DNA reads as TGTGCCAGCAGTCTCCCCGGGACTAGCGGTACTGGGGCCAACGTCCTGACTTTC.

V gene TRBV27 combines with J gene TRBJ1-1; D uncertain. V was clipped by 3 bases and J by 1 base, with 6 bases between them. Germline V lookup: CDR1 MNHEY, CDR2 SMNVEV (reference sequence). The CDR3 has 13 amino acids. This CDR3 is CASSFGPNTEAFF. Written as DNA, the CDR3 is TGTGCCAGCAGTTTTGGCCCGAACACTGAAGCTTTCTTT.

The chain carries TRBV28 and TRBJ1-5; TRBD1 agrees at 9 bases. Losses at the gene ends were 5 bases for V and 0 bases for J; bases not matched to a gene: 8. The CDR3 is 17 amino acids. The germline V gene has CDR1 MDHEN and CDR2 SYDVKM. Here the CDR3 reads CASSRGQGSSSNQPQHF. The CDR3 DNA reads as TGTGCCAGCAGTCGAGGACAGGGGTCGAGTAGCAATCAGCCCCAGCATTTT. The full variable domain, its missing parts supplied by reference TRBV28 and TRBJ1-5, is DVKVTQSSRYLVKRTGEKVFLECVQDMDHENMFWYRQDPGLGLRLIYFSYDVKMKEKGDIPEGYSVSREKKERFSLILESASTNQTSMYLCASSRGQGSSSNQPQHFGDGTRLSIL.

This clone has only one observation. The chain couples TRBV7-9 to TRBJ2-1, with TRBD1 identical over 9 bases. V trimming: 2 bases; J trimming: 4 bases; junction bases outside the gene matches: 3. This CDR3 contains 15 residues. Germline CDR1 is SEHNR and CDR2 is FQNEAQ (reference sequence). Here the CDR3 reads CASSLRDREYNEQFF. Here the CDR3 DNA reads TGTGCCAGCAGCTTACGGGACAGGGAATACAATGAGCAGTTCTTC.

For this clone: The same CDR3 arises from other DNA sequences in this sample as well. V and J are TRBV10-1 and TRBJ1-2, with 8 bases lining up with TRBD1. Germline assignment: CDR1 WNHNN and CDR2 SYGVQD (reference sequence). The CDR3 has 16 amino acids. The ends lost 10 bases at V and 7 bases at J; junction bases unmatched: 20. CDR3 in DNA: TGCGCCACCCCTTGGAGCTCCGGACAGGGTGGGTCTGGCTACACCTTC. Translating gives CATPWSSGQGGSGYTF.